A selection of T cell receptor beta chains follows, all from one sample in a study of early T cells in non-severe SARS-CoV-2 infection. Each CDR3 protein is one row after TCRdb ran MiXCR on the 5' RACE reads. This table holds about 42,000 distinct CDR3 sequences, over 6% found once. What was sequenced was whole blood. All receptors come from an adult who was a healthcare worker with PCR-confirmed SARS-CoV-2 infection or an uninfected control (not recorded which). CDR3s leave out the opening cysteine and the closing phenylalanine or tryptophan. Clone size is stated in some rows and not others, as once, few, many or a class when expanded.

V gene	clone size	J gene	CDR3 protein
TRBV7-2	many	TRBJ1-5	ASKGAGQPQH
TRBV3-1	many	TRBJ2-7	ASSPGPQYEQY
TRBV5-1	NA	TRBJ2-5	ASSSNPGQETQY
TRBV7-9	few	TRBJ2-1	ASSLTTRQYNEQF
TRBV12-3/TRBV12-4	many	TRBJ2-7	ASSPRDSSYEQY
TRBV7-8	NA	TRBJ2-7	ASSPSTQGRYEQY
TRBV25-1	NA	TRBJ2-3	ASSEWGTDTQY
TRBV7-3	many	TRBJ2-5	ASSPGGYQETQY
TRBV11-2	many	TRBJ1-2	APPRRAISYGYT
TRBV12-3/TRBV12-4	few	TRBJ2-1	ASSLELDNEQF
TRBV18	NA	TRBJ2-6	ASSRAGAQPGANVLT
TRBV6-6	few	TRBJ2-1	ASARGSYNEQF
TRBV6-2/TRBV6-3	NA	TRBJ1-1	ASRYSRGGENTEAF
TRBV29-1	NA	TRBJ2-3	SVSGSTDTQY
TRBV9	many	TRBJ1-6	ASSVTGAPYNSPLH
TRBV7-2	many	TRBJ1-5	ASSPFQGAGNQPQH
TRBV18	many	TRBJ2-6	ASSPPMTGTGANVLT
TRBV6-1	NA	TRBJ1-1	ASSGVRNTEAF
TRBV25-1	NA	TRBJ2-2	ASSEFDTGELF
TRBV11-2	many	TRBJ2-1	ASSMDGNSYNEQF
TRBV19	many	TRBJ2-3	ASSIGTGGWTDTQY
TRBV14	many	TRBJ2-7	ASSQENGQGKEFGYEQY
TRBV20-1	NA	TRBJ2-1	SATQRGWGIEQF
TRBV27	many	TRBJ1-2	ASSFPGTANGYT
TRBV19	many	TRBJ1-5	ASSMAAESNQPQH
TRBV6-1	NA	TRBJ2-7	ASRGLAGYEQY
TRBV19	many	TRBJ1-5	ASRGGGVQPQH
TRBV5-1	NA	TRBJ2-4	ASSLGAGRDIQY
TRBV5-1	few	TRBJ2-3	ASSPVVEGPAGDTQY
TRBV5-5	few	TRBJ1-3	ASRLRSGNTIY
TRBV6-5	NA	TRBJ2-4	ASSYNHPYGNIQY
TRBV29-1	few	TRBJ2-3	SVEPGKTSFRDTQY
TRBV5-6	few	TRBJ2-7	ASSLGRLYEQY
TRBV7-2	NA	TRBJ2-3	ASSLRGSRTDTQY
TRBV6-2/TRBV6-3	many	TRBJ2-2	ASSSTGYTGELF
TRBV5-1	few	TRBJ2-6	ASSLRGDGANVLT
TRBV5-1	NA	TRBJ2-3	ASSPTSGGTTDTQY
TRBV3-1	many	TRBJ2-3	ASSPASGGSGADTQY
TRBV6-2/TRBV6-3	few	TRBJ1-1	ASRQGTMNTEAF
TRBV12-3/TRBV12-4	many	TRBJ1-1	ASSFRVLTEAF
TRBV2	NA	TRBJ2-5	ASRPGPPQETQY
TRBV7-3	many	TRBJ1-1	ASSLQGREWDTEAF
TRBV7-2	NA	TRBJ2-7	ASSLSEFYEQY
TRBV5-4	few	TRBJ2-7	ASSGTGGPGQY
TRBV5-1	few	TRBJ2-7	ASSQTSGSSYEQY
TRBV29-1	NA	TRBJ2-7	SVEVGQTYEQY
TRBV25-1	few	TRBJ1-1	ASSDRTGGSAF
TRBV20-1	many	TRBJ2-3	SASERASTDTQY
TRBV5-1	NA	TRBJ2-1	ASSPERAYNEQF
TRBV4-1	many	TRBJ2-1	ASSQGRQGVYNEQF